Listed here are 29 T cell receptor beta chains from one sample, sequenced in a study of cytomegalovirus exposure and HLA in healthy donors. Here immunoSEQ multiplex PCR was the method, and the copy in TCRdb shows in-frame clones only, minus some. In the table there are roughly 350,000 clones, 86% of which are singletons. The material sequenced was PBMCs. The receptors derive from a woman between 18 and 29 years old in good health and CMV-seronegative.

The V gene is TRBV5-1, the J gene TRBJ2-1; D not resolved. Germline V gene data show CDR1 as SGHRS and CDR2 as YFSETQ. V was clipped by 4 bases and J by 5 bases, with 10 bases between them. The CDR3 has 13 residues. The CDR3 DNA sequence: TGCGCCAGCAGCCTCCTAGGTGACAATGAGCAGTTCTTC. It encodes CASSLLGDNEQFF. Full variable domain (remainder filled in from reference TRBV5-1 and TRBJ2-1): KAGVTQTPRYLIKTRGQQVTLSCSPISGHRSVSWYQQTPGQGLQFLFEYFSETQRNKGNFPGRFSGRQFSNSRSEMNVSTLELGDSALYLCASSLLGDNEQFFGPGTRLTVL.

The rearrangement links TRBV19 to TRBJ2-7; 10 bases match TRBD1. Germline V gene data show CDR1 as LNHDA and CDR2 as SQIVND (reference sequence). The CDR3 has 14 residues. V was clipped by 7 bases and J by 3 bases; unmatched bases: 6. The CDR3 coding sequence is TGTGCCAGTACCCCGGGACAGGGGATCTACGAGCAGTACTTC. Translation: CASTPGQGIYEQYF.

Here the CDR3 reads CASSSLSAGDTFFNQPQHF. The CDR3 nucleotides are TGTGCCAGCAGTTCACTCTCGGCGGGGGACACCTTCTTCAATCAGCCCCAGCATTTT. V is TRBV27 and J is TRBJ1-5; possible D gene TRBD1, 6 bases. CDR3 length equals 19 residues. V was cut by 4 bases and J by 3 bases, with 25 bases left in between. Germline V gene sequence: CDR1 MNHEY, CDR2 SMNVEV (reference sequence).

The chain couples TRBV27 to TRBJ1-4, with D uncertain. Trimming cost V 6 bases and J 0 bases, with 11 bases left between them. Germline V gene sequence: CDR1 MNHEY, CDR2 SMNVEV (reference sequence). The CDR3 is made up of 15 amino acids. CDR3: CASSRIRSTNEKLFF. The CDR3 DNA reads as TGTGCCAGCAGCCGAATCCGGTCAACTAATGAAAAACTGTTTTTT.

CDR3 amino acids: CASSLVGQGFGTEAFF. CDR3 sequence (DNA): TGTGCCAGCAGCTTAGTGGGGCAGGGCTTCGGCACTGAAGCTTTCTTT. The chain employs TRBV11-2 and TRBJ1-1; the D gene is possibly TRBD1 (5 bases). V was shortened by 1 base and J by 4 bases, with 16 bases between the two germline ends. In germline, CDR1 is SGHAT, CDR2 FQNNGV. CDR3 size: 16 residues.

This clone was picked up a small number of times. This rearrangement joins TRBV6-6 to TRBJ2-2; 7 nucleotides agree with TRBD1. The CDR3 has 14 residues. The V segment lost 7 bases and the J segment 6 bases; nucleotides outside the gene matches: 8. In germline, CDR1 is MNHNY, CDR2 SVGAGI (reference sequence). CDR3 loop: CASTRLQGAGELFF. In DNA form, the CDR3 reads TGTGCCAGCACGCGCCTGCAGGGGGCCGGGGAGCTGTTTTTT.

J is TRBJ2-3 and V is TRBV7-3; 7 positions match TRBD2. V shed 5 bases, J shed 5 bases, and the junction held 4 bases outside the gene matches. The CDR3 covers 13 residues. CDR1 is SGHTA and CDR2 is FQGTGA in the germline V gene. The CDR3 loop is CASSKGGIDTQYF. The CDR3 region has the DNA TGTGCCAGCAGCAAGGGAGGGATAGATACGCAGTATTTT.

The chain is built from TRBV19 and TRBJ1-1; 7 nucleotides line up with TRBD1. The CDR3 is made up of 14 amino acids. J lost 8 bases, V lost 4 bases, and 10 bases had no gene match. CDR1 LNHDA and CDR2 SQIVND come from the germline V gene (reference sequence). As DNA, the CDR3 is TGTGCCAGTAGTAGGTTCCGGGACAGCCAAGAAGCTTTCTTT. Its translation: CASSRFRDSQEAFF.

The V and J genes are TRBV9 and TRBJ2-1; D is perhaps TRBD2 (6 bases). Germline CDR1 reads SGDLS; CDR2 reads YYNGEE. The CDR3 is made up of 18 amino acids. With 2 bases removed from V and 5 bases from J, the gap between germline ends came to 23 bases. The CDR3 spells CASSVRPLLASTNNEQFF. The CDR3 coding sequence is TGTGCCAGCAGCGTCCGCCCACTTCTAGCGTCCACAAACAATGAGCAGTTCTTC.

The chain links TRBV5-1 to TRBJ1-3, with D possibly TRBD1 on 6 matching bases. Trimming pared 4 bases from V and 4 bases from J, leaving 12 bases between. Germline loops: CDR1 SGHRS, CDR2 YFSETQ. The CDR3 length is 14 residues. DNA of the CDR3: TGCGCCAGCAGCGAACCGGGACAAGGAAACACCATATATTTT. Amino acid sequence: CASSEPGQGNTIYF.

This chain links TRBV7-8 with TRBJ2-7, with TRBD2 identical over 8 bases. Germline V gives CDR1 SGHVS, CDR2 FQNEAQ. V lost 5 bases, J lost 2 bases, and 5 bases stayed unmatched. The CDR3 extends over 14 amino acids. DNA of the CDR3: TGTGCCAGCAGCCCCTCGGGGGGGCCCTACGAGCAGTACTTC. Translated, it gives CASSPSGGPYEQYF.

V and J are TRBV6-1 and TRBJ2-7, with a tentative D call TRBD1 (6 bases). V lost 4 bases and J 4 bases, leaving 14 bases between the germline ends. The CDR3 is 14 residues long. CDR1 and CDR2 from the germline V gene are MNHNS and SASEGT. The CDR3: CASSGGLGGYEQYF. The CDR3 DNA follows: TGTGCCAGCAGTGGGGGGCTAGGTGGTTACGAGCAGTACTTC.

The V gene is TRBV6-5, the J gene TRBJ1-1; the match to TRBD1 covers 8 bases. CDR3 length: 15 residues. Trimming at V came to 7 bases and at J to 10 bases, leaving 17 bases not matched to a gene. In germline, CDR1 is MNHEY, CDR2 SVGAGI. The CDR3 protein is CASNPPGQGARRAFF. Here the CDR3 DNA reads TGTGCCAGCAACCCACCGGGGCAGGGGGCGAGGAGAGCTTTCTTT.

The chain uses TRBV19 and TRBJ2-5, with a tentative D call TRBD1 (5 bases). Trimming took off 5 bases at V and 2 bases at J, with 12 bases between the two ends. The length of the CDR3 is 14 residues. Per germline, CDR1 LNHDA and CDR2 SQIVND (reference sequence). The CDR3 sequence: CASSYDRRQETQYF. CDR3 DNA: TGTGCCAGTAGTTACGACAGAAGACAAGAGACCCAGTACTTC.

The chain links TRBV11-3 to TRBJ2-5; tentatively, D is TRBD1 (5 bases). CDR1 is SGHNT, CDR2 YENEEA, per germline. V was clipped by 1 base and J by 2 bases, with 11 bases between them. The CDR3 is 15 residues long. The CDR3 DNA is TGTGCCAGCAGCTTAGGAGGCAGGGAACAAGAGACCCAGTACTTC. Amino acids: CASSLGGREQETQYF.

The chain uses TRBV28 and TRBJ2-1, with D unresolved. V lost 6 bases, J lost 6 bases, and 6 bases lay in between. CDR3 size: 11 residues. Germline V gives CDR1 MDHEN, CDR2 SYDVKM. The CDR3 sequence: CASSLSNEQFF. CDR3 sequence (DNA): TGTGCCAGCAGCTTGAGCAATGAGCAGTTCTTC. The full variable domain, rest sourced from reference TRBV28 and TRBJ2-1, is DVKVTQSSRYLVKRTGEKVFLECVQDMDHENMFWYRQDPGLGLRLIYFSYDVKMKEKGDIPEGYSVSREKKERFSLILESASTNQTSMYLCASSLSNEQFFGPGTRLTVL.

This chain joins TRBV18 and TRBJ2-3, with TRBD1 matching 7 bases. Germline V gives CDR1 KGHSH, CDR2 LQKENI. Losses at the gene ends were 5 bases for V and 0 bases for J; bases not matched to a gene: 14. This CDR3 has 18 amino acids. The CDR3 DNA sequence: TGTGCCAGCTCAGCCACGTCCGGGGACAGCGCTAGCACAGATACGCAGTATTTT. Translated, it gives CASSATSGDSASTDTQYF.

In this sample, this clone turned up many times. This chain connects TRBV14 to TRBJ2-1; possible D gene TRBD2, 5 bases. This CDR3 spans 17 amino acids. Per germline, CDR1 SGHDN and CDR2 FVKESK. V lost 0 bases and J 0 bases, leaving 12 bases between the germline ends. CDR3: CASSQDSALSSYNEQFF. The CDR3 DNA reads as TGTGCCAGCAGCCAAGATAGCGCCCTAAGCTCCTACAATGAGCAGTTCTTC. Drawing the rest from reference TRBV14 and TRBJ2-1, the complete variable domain is EAGVTQFPSHSVIEKGQTVTLRCDPISGHDNLYWYRRVMGKEIKFLLHFVKESKQDESGMPNNRFLAERTGGTYSTLKVQPAELEDSGVYFCASSQDSALSSYNEQFFGPGTRLTVL.

Worth noting for this clone: This may stem from a read error, because a much larger clone lies one nucleotide away. The rearrangement joins TRBV11-2 to TRBJ1-5; D is undetermined. Trimming shortened V by 3 bases and J by 2 bases, and 5 bases separated the two germline ends. The germline gives CDR1 SGHAT, CDR2 FQNNGV. This CDR3 region has 13 residues. The CDR3 reads CASSFQGNQPQHF. The DNA for the CDR3 is TGTGCCAGCAGCTTCCAGGGCAATCAGCCCCAGCATTTT.

The J gene is TRBJ2-7, the V gene TRBV6-5; 9 positions match TRBD2. CDR3 length: 16 amino acids. The germline gives CDR1 MNHEY, CDR2 SVGAGI. The V and J ends lost 2 bases and 9 bases, in that order; junction bases with no gene match: 14. CDR3 bases: TGTGCCAGCAGTTACAGAGGGGCGGGAGGGCCCTCAGGGCAGTACTTC. Its protein product is CASSYRGAGGPSGQYF.

The CDR3 here is CASTTAGGGEQYF. CDR3 sequence (DNA): TGTGCCAGCACCACGGCGGGGGGAGGCGAGCAGTACTTC. The chain links TRBV9 to TRBJ2-7; TRBD2 aligns across 8 bases. CDR3 length: 13 residues. Germline-derived CDR1 and CDR2 are SGDLS and YYNGEE. The V and J ends lost 6 bases and 6 bases, in that order; junction bases with no gene match: 8.

This clone was seen more than once but under ten times. The chain recombines TRBV5-1 with TRBJ2-2, with 7 positions matching TRBD1. Germline V lookup: CDR1 SGHRS, CDR2 YFSETQ. The CDR3 spans 15 residues. J lost 5 bases, V lost 0 bases, and 4 bases had no gene match. CDR3 nucleotides: TGCGCCAGCAGCTTGGTGGGACAGCCTACCGGGGAGCTGTTTTTT. Its translation: CASSLVGQPTGELFF.

The V and J genes are TRBV5-1 and TRBJ2-1; weak D call: TRBD2 (6 bases). V dropped 0 bases and J dropped 8 bases, with 15 bases sitting between them. The CDR3 loop spans 15 amino acids. The germline V gene encodes CDR1 SGHRS and CDR2 YFSETQ. The CDR3 spells CASSLGSGLVYEQFF. The CDR3, as DNA: TGCGCCAGCAGCTTGGGCAGCGGGCTAGTCTATGAGCAGTTCTTC.

This clone has only a few counts. The V call is TRBV10-3, the J call TRBJ2-3; 8 bases line up with TRBD2. CDR3 size: 14 residues. Trimming removed 10 bases from V and 3 bases from J; junction bases left unmatched: 9. Germline lookup yields CDR1 ENHRY and CDR2 SYGVKD. The CDR3 protein is CATRRREATDTQYF. For the CDR3, the DNA is TGTGCCACCCGGCGGCGGGAGGCAACAGATACGCAGTATTTT.

This CDR3 reads CASSSRTGKAGANVLTF. The CDR3 coding sequence is TGTGCCAGCAGTTCACGAACAGGCAAAGCTGGGGCCAACGTCCTGACTTTC. The V gene is TRBV28, the J gene TRBJ2-6; the D gene is possibly TRBD1 (5 bases). This CDR3 comprises 17 residues. V lost 4 bases, J lost 2 bases, and 15 bases lay in between. Germline V CDR1 and CDR2: MDHEN, SYDVKM.

The chain links TRBV7-2 to TRBJ2-7; 7 bases are a match to TRBD1. Germline V lookup: CDR1 SGHTA, CDR2 FQGNSA. The CDR3 is 12 amino acids. Losses at the gene ends were 5 bases for V and 6 bases for J; bases not matched to a gene: 4. The CDR3: CASSTHRGEQYF. The CDR3 DNA is TGTGCCAGCAGCACCCACAGGGGCGAGCAGTACTTC.

This clone was picked up one time. This chain joins TRBV7-2 and TRBJ2-2; weak D call: TRBD1 (6 bases). In germline, CDR1 is SGHTA, CDR2 FQGNSA. The CDR3 extends over 14 amino acids. Trimming took 4 bases from V and 8 from J, leaving 14 bases between them. CDR3 DNA sequence: TGTGCCAGCAGCTCCCGGGGCCAGGGGGGGGAGCTGTTTTTT. Translation: CASSSRGQGGELFF.

This clone appeared a few times. The chain combines TRBV4-3 with TRBJ2-3; the D is unclear. Per the germline V gene, CDR1 is LGHNA and CDR2 is YSLEER. CDR3 length: 16 residues. Trimming shortened V by 2 bases and J by 0 bases, and 12 bases separated the two germline ends. CDR3 DNA sequence: TGCGCCAGCAGCCAAACTCCGCCTCCTAGCACAGATACGCAGTATTTT. Residues: CASSQTPPPSTDTQYF.

This clone occurred once. CDR3: CASSYGATVHEQFF. The DNA of the CDR3 is TGTGCCAGCAGTTACGGAGCGACAGTCCATGAGCAGTTCTTC. The chain recombines TRBV6-5 with TRBJ2-1; D is possibly TRBD1 (5 bases). This CDR3 has 14 residues. Germline V gene data show CDR1 as MNHEY and CDR2 as SVGAGI. V was trimmed by 2 bases and J by 8 bases, leaving 13 bases between them.